Below, 6 T cell receptor beta chains from the same sample are listed, as sequenced in a study of T cells in Graves' hyperthyroidism and ophthalmopathy. RNA transcripts were the template for amplifying TCR beta CDR3 regions. Using the HTBI primer set, a first-round RT-PCR was run on the TCR CDR3. TCRdb used MiXCR to reprocess the multiplex PCR reads, holding one entry per CDR3 protein. The sample lists around 200,000 distinct CDR3 sequences; around 17% were seen once. The sample consisted of blood. The receptors stem from a man aged 40-55 years with Graves' hyperthyroidism.

This clonotype was found many times. The chain uses TRBV12-3 or TRBV12-4 and TRBJ1-1, with D perhaps TRBD1 (5 bases). This CDR3 is built from 13 residues. V was trimmed by 3 bases and J by 4 bases, leaving 9 bases between them. This chain's CDR3 is CASSFGGFTEAFF. The CDR3 nucleotides read TGTGCCAGCAGTTTCGGGGGTTTCACTGAAGCTTTCTTT.

This clonotype was detected many times. The gene calls are TRBV24-1 and TRBJ2-6; the D is unclear. This CDR3 is built from 13 residues. V lost 5 bases, J lost 5 bases, and 6 bases lay in between. Germline V gene sequence: CDR1 KGHDR, CDR2 SFDVKD. The CDR3 protein is CATSGSWANVLTF. The CDR3 DNA reads as TGTGCCACCAGTGGCTCGTGGGCCAACGTCCTGACTTTC.

The V call is TRBV4-2, the J call TRBJ2-7; D possibly corresponds to TRBD1 (5 bases). The germline V gene encodes CDR1 LGHNA and CDR2 YNFKEQ. The V and J ends lost 2 bases and 3 bases respectively, with 17 bases between them. This CDR3 has 16 residues. Here the CDR3 reads CASSQSPVGQSYEQYF. The CDR3 DNA is TGTGCCAGCAGCCAATCGCCAGTTGGACAAAGCTACGAGCAGTACTTC.

This clonotype was recorded many times. CDR3 nucleotide sequence: TGTGCCAGCTCACCGGGTGGCTACACCTTC. This codes for CASSPGGYTF. This rearrangement joins TRBV18 to TRBJ1-2; D is uncertain. Trimming shortened V by 3 bases and J by 7 bases, and 3 bases separated the two germline ends. Germline CDR1 reads KGHSH; CDR2 reads LQKENI. CDR3 length: 10 amino acids.

This clonotype was counted ten times or more. The rearrangement joins TRBV7-2 to TRBJ2-1; D is unclear. V was shortened by 5 bases and J by 2 bases, with 10 bases between the two germline ends. This CDR3 comprises 14 residues. Per the germline V gene, CDR1 is SGHTA and CDR2 is FQGNSA. This chain's CDR3 is CASSPDPTYNEQFF. CDR3 bases: TGTGCCAGCAGCCCCGACCCCACCTACAATGAGCAGTTCTTC. Combining the CDR3 with reference TRBV7-2 and TRBJ2-1 gives the whole variable domain GAGVSQSPSNKVTEKGKDVELRCDPISGHTALYWYRQSLGQGLEFLIYFQGNSAPDKSGLPSDRFSAERTGGSVSTLTIQRTQQEDSAVYLCASSPDPTYNEQFFGPGTRLTVL.

Only a few counts were recorded for this clonotype. J is TRBJ1-5 and V is TRBV7-9; the D is unclear. V was shortened by 6 bases and J by 9 bases, with 15 bases between the two germline ends. The CDR3 runs 13 residues. The germline V gene encodes CDR1 SEHNR and CDR2 FQNEAQ (reference sequence). CDR3 sequence reads: CASSASPGGPQHF. CDR3 nucleotides: TGTGCCAGCAGTGCCTCTCCGGGAGGGCCCCAGCATTTT.